This T cell receptor (beta chain) was sequenced for a study of T cells in Graves' hyperthyroidism and ophthalmopathy. The overall study: Upon initial diagnosis and before any treatment, peripheral blood was collected.

Trimming left V 7 bases short and J 4 bases short, with 13 bases between. In germline, CDR1 is MNHEY, CDR2 SVGAGI. This CDR3 spans 13 amino acids. There are many counts of this clonotype. RNA transcripts were the template for amplifying TCR beta CDR3 regions. Primed by the HTBI set, a first-round RT-PCR was run on the TCR CDR3. One entry per CDR3 protein results from TCRdb running MiXCR on the multiplex PCR reads. This table has 400,000 to 550,000 distinct CDR3 sequences, less than 25% appearing once. The sequence was collected from a woman aged 25 to 39 with Graves' ophthalmopathy. The source material was blood. The J gene is TRBJ1-1, the V gene TRBV6-5; D gene unclear. The CDR3 sequence: CASTDVGSTEAFF. CDR3 nucleotides: TGTGCCAGCACCGACGTAGGGTCCACTGAAGCTTTCTTT.